This T cell receptor beta chain derives from a study of early T cells in non-severe SARS-CoV-2 infection. Study overall: Bulk RNA from unsorted whole blood was sequenced; chains were unpaired.

TCRdb redid the calling of the 5' RACE reads with MiXCR, one entry per CDR3 protein. The data contain roughly 41,000 distinct CDR3 sequences, roughly 6.2% of them singletons. This clonotype came up a few times. CDR3 length equals 12 residues. The V and J ends lost 6 bases and 8 bases respectively, with 10 bases between them. The germline CDR1 and CDR2 sequences are WSHSY and SAAADI. Sample: whole blood. This TCR came from an adult who was a healthcare worker with PCR-confirmed SARS-CoV-2 infection or an uninfected control (not recorded which). This rearrangement joins TRBV10-2 to TRBJ1-4; D is unclear. The CDR3 DNA sequence: TGCGCCAGCAGGGATCTCACAGAAAAACTGTTTTTT. This codes for CASRDLTEKLFF.